This T cell receptor (beta chain) is from a study of CD8+ T cells in alopecia areata. In the study overall: Treated patients received severity scores based on the percentage of scalp area affected. Study-wide results and limits: Treatment with tofacitinib significantly lowered scalp clonality and reduced expanded CD8+ clones among the top 100.

Notes on this clone: Its matching antigen is unknown.

Germline CDR1 SGHTA, CDR2 FQGTGA. The CDR3 contains 15 residues. Unmatched junction bases numbered 4, after V lost 5 bases and J lost 3 bases. Extracted from the samples, RNA was reverse transcribed into cDNA to serve as the sequencing template. The method was immunoSEQ multiplex PCR; TCRdb's version includes in-frame clones alone and lacks a portion of them. The table lists 180,000 or so clones, roughly 64% of them singletons. Treatment in this sample: oral pan-JAK inhibitor, 5-10 mg twice daily. As part of sample collection, lesional scalp punch biopsies and peripheral blood were taken from alopecia areata patients.

The source of this sequence is a human donor with alopecia areata. The sample consisted of CD4+ T cells sorted from blood, taken at week 24, from a patient treated with tofacitinib. The chain is built from TRBV7-3 and TRBJ2-3; 11 bases align to TRBD2. DNA of the CDR3: TGTGCCAGCAGCCCGAGACTAGCGGGGACAGATACGCAGTATTTT. Protein: CASSPRLAGTDTQYF.